This record covers a single TCR beta chain. What it recognizes is unknown. Here immunoSEQ multiplex PCR was the method, and the copy in TCRdb shows in-frame clones only, minus some. The data hold fewer than 1.6 million clones, with approximately 98.5% observed a single time. The data originate from a study of shared clonotypes between healthy human individuals. Points from the study as a whole: All-four-donor shared clonotypes had higher generation probabilities than non-shared clonotypes did. Investigators collected only blood, and repertoires in tissues likely differ.

Germline CDR1 SGDLS, CDR2 YYNGEE. V dropped 2 bases and J dropped 2; count of bases not matched to a gene: 5. The CDR3 spans 15 residues. Sequenced input: naive CD4+ T cells sorted from blood. Described subset: CD45RA+ positively selected. This TCR derives from a man aged 30 to 45 in good health. The chain is built from TRBV9 and TRBJ2-7, with 9 bases identical to TRBD2. CDR3 region: CASSVSGRGPYEQYF. The CDR3 DNA is TGTGCCAGCAGCGTTAGCGGGAGAGGCCCCTACGAGCAGTACTTC. Full variable domain (rest looked up from reference TRBV9 and TRBJ2-7): DSGVTQTPKHLITATGQRVTLRCSPRSGDLSVYWYQQSLDQGLQFLIQYYNGEERAKGNILERFSAQQFPDLHSELNLSSLELGDSALYFCASSVSGRGPYEQYFGPGTRLTVT.